These 24 T cell receptor beta chains originate from one sample sequenced in a study of T cells in Graves' hyperthyroidism and ophthalmopathy. RNA transcripts served as the template for amplifying TCR beta CDR3 regions. The HTBI primer set drove a first-round RT-PCR of the TCR CDR3. MiXCR, applied by TCRdb to the multiplex PCR reads, yields one record per CDR3 protein. The table lists about 500,000 distinct CDR3 sequences, roughly a sixth of them singletons. What was sequenced was blood. These receptors were collected from a woman aged 30 to 39 with Graves' ophthalmopathy.

V gene TRBV7-3 combines with J gene TRBJ2-2; TRBD2 aligns across 8 bases. The germline V gene encodes CDR1 SGHTA and CDR2 FQGTGA. This CDR3 has 15 residues. V gave up 6 bases and J gave up 4 bases; unmatched junction bases: 7. The CDR3 nucleotides read TGTGCCAGCAGGCCAGCGGGAGAAGGCACCGGGGAGCTGTTTTTT. It codes for CASRPAGEGTGELFF. The full variable domain, rest sourced from reference TRBV7-3 and TRBJ2-2, is GAGVSQTPSNKVTEKGKYVELRCDPISGHTALYWYRQSLGQGPEFLIYFQGTGAADDSGLPNDRFFAVRPEGSVSTLKIQRTERGDSAVYLCASRPAGEGTGELFFGEGSRLTVL.

The V and J genes are TRBV19 and TRBJ2-1; D is possibly TRBD1 or TRBD2 (7 bases each). Looked up from germline, CDR1 is LNHDA and CDR2 is SQIVND (reference sequence). Between the trimmed V and J ends, which lost 6 bases and 7 bases, there was a span of 16 bases. The CDR3 length is 14 residues. The CDR3, as DNA: TGTGCCAGTAGGGCAGGGGGGGTTAGGAATGAGCAGTTCTTC. Translated: CASRAGGVRNEQFF.

This clonotype was seen many times. The CDR3 DNA reads TGTGCCAGCACGGGGAGTCGGCACACTGAAGCTTTCTTT. This translates into CASTGSRHTEAFF. This chain connects TRBV28 to TRBJ1-1, with no clear D. Germline values: CDR1 MDHEN, CDR2 SYDVKM. The CDR3 loop spans 13 amino acids. Trimming took off 7 bases at V and 3 bases at J, with 12 bases between the two ends.

This clonotype was seen more than once but under ten times. The chain combines TRBV6-1 with TRBJ2-7, with D possibly TRBD1 on 6 matching bases. The length of the CDR3 is 13 residues. Per germline, CDR1 MNHNS and CDR2 SASEGT. V shed 7 bases and J shed 5 bases, with 15 bases lying between them. The CDR3 here is CASTPGTFNEQYF. CDR3 DNA sequence: TGTGCCAGCACCCCCGGGACATTTAACGAGCAGTACTTC.

This clonotype was seen at least ten times. V gene TRBV6-2 or TRBV6-3 combines with J gene TRBJ2-5; 7 bases align to TRBD1. The CDR3 spans 15 residues. In germline, CDR1 is MNHEY, CDR2 SVGEGT. After removal of 5 bases from V and 2 bases from J, the junction contained 8 bases not matched to a gene. In nucleotides, the CDR3 is TGTGCCAGCAGTCCACCCGACAGGGTACAAGAGACCCAGTACTTC. Translation gives CASSPPDRVQETQYF.

This clonotype was found a few times. V usage is TRBV29-1 and J usage is TRBJ2-7, with D maybe TRBD2 (6 bases). Trimming stripped 4 bases from V and 2 bases from J, with 15 bases between. Germline V gene sequence: CDR1 SQVTM, CDR2 ANQGSEA. This CDR3 region has 14 residues. In nucleotides, the CDR3 is TGCAGCGTTGCTCCGGGACTCTCTACCTACGAGCAGTACTTC. It codes for CSVAPGLSTYEQYF.

This clonotype appeared a few times. The chain employs TRBV11-2 and TRBJ1-1; D is unclear. The CDR3 runs 11 residues. The germline CDR1 and CDR2 sequences are SGHAT and FQNNGV. Trimming stripped 2 bases from V and 10 bases from J, with 8 bases between. CDR3 sequence: CASSLKSGAFF. CDR3 DNA: TGTGCCAGCAGCTTAAAGTCTGGAGCTTTCTTT. The full variable domain, in which reference TRBV11-2 and TRBJ1-1 provide the parts outside the CDR3, is EAGVAQSPRYKIIEKRQSVAFWCNPISGHATLYWYQQILGQGPKLLIQFQNNGVVDDSQLPKDRFSAERLKGVDSTLKIQPAKLEDSAVYLCASSLKSGAFFGQGTRLTVV.

This clonotype was seen a handful of times. The V call is TRBV29-1, the J call TRBJ2-7, with 10 bases identical to TRBD2. The CDR3 is 13 amino acids. CDR1 is SQVTM, CDR2 ANQGSEA, per germline. The J segment lost 5 bases and the V segment lost 4 bases, leaving 5 bases of the junction unmatched. The CDR3 sequence: CSVGGLARHEQYF. CDR3 sequence (DNA): TGCAGCGTTGGGGGACTAGCGAGGCACGAGCAGTACTTC.

The chain carries TRBV20-1 and TRBJ2-1; D is possibly TRBD1 (6 bases). Germline CDR1 reads DFQATT; CDR2 reads SNEGSKA (reference sequence). The CDR3 length is 13 residues. Trimming took 3 bases from V and 3 from J, leaving 9 bases between them. The DNA of the CDR3 is TGCAGTGCTAGGGACAGCAACTACAATGAGCAGTTCTTC. Protein product: CSARDSNYNEQFF.

In this sample, this clonotype turned up many times. CDR3 amino acids: CASTLSGGYNEQFF. CDR3 sequence (DNA): TGTGCCAGCACCCTTAGCGGGGGGTACAATGAGCAGTTCTTC. This chain connects TRBV27 to TRBJ2-1, with 10 bases fitting TRBD2. This CDR3 has 14 amino acids. CDR1 and CDR2 (germline): MNHEY, SMNVEV (reference sequence). Germline trimming cut 7 bases from V and 4 bases from J; bases unmatched to any gene: 4.

The chain uses TRBV6-1 and TRBJ1-5, with a weak D call TRBD1 (6 bases). CDR1 and CDR2 from the germline V gene are MNHNS and SASEGT. Trimming shortened V by 7 bases and J by 4 bases, and 11 bases separated the two germline ends. CDR3 length: 13 residues. Here the CDR3 reads CASTQGLNQPQHF. The CDR3 region has the DNA TGTGCCAGCACCCAGGGGTTAAATCAGCCCCAGCATTTT.

This clonotype was counted at least ten times. The V gene is TRBV11-2, the J gene TRBJ1-1; D is uncertain. The CDR3 contains 15 residues. Trimming took 5 bases from V and 0 from J, leaving 13 bases between them. The germline CDR1 and CDR2 sequences are SGHAT and FQNNGV. The CDR3 sequence is CASSPEMGMNTEAFF. The CDR3 DNA reads TGTGCCAGCAGCCCGGAAATGGGGATGAACACTGAAGCTTTCTTT.

The sample holds many counts of this clonotype. The chain links TRBV20-1 to TRBJ2-1; a weak D match, TRBD2 (5 bases). V was cut by 7 bases and J by 7 bases, with 23 bases left in between. Germline assignment: CDR1 DFQATT and CDR2 SNEGSKA (reference sequence). The CDR3 totals 15 residues. The DNA of the CDR3 is TGCAGTGTCGAAGACCCGACTAAGCCCAGGAATGAGCAGTTCTTC. This encodes CSVEDPTKPRNEQFF.

The chain employs TRBV15 and TRBJ2-1; 8 bases are shared with TRBD2. J was trimmed by 1 base and V by 0 bases; bases with no gene match: 5. The CDR3 is 17 amino acids. The germline V gene encodes CDR1 LNHNV and CDR2 YYDKDF (reference sequence). The CDR3: CATSRETAGGSYNEQFF. Here the CDR3 DNA reads TGTGCCACCAGCAGAGAAACCGCGGGAGGTTCCTACAATGAGCAGTTCTTC.

This clonotype was found many times. The rearrangement links TRBV6-2 or TRBV6-3 to TRBJ2-4; the match to TRBD2 covers 11 bases. V shed 6 bases and J 0 bases; nucleotides not matched to a gene: 7. Germline V gene data show CDR1 as MNHEY and CDR2 as SVGEGT. This CDR3 contains 17 residues. The CDR3 region has the DNA TGTGCCAGCAGCCAGGGACTAGCGGTCTTAGCCAAAAACATTCAGTACTTC. The encoded protein is CASSQGLAVLAKNIQYF.

V and J are TRBV6-2 or TRBV6-3 and TRBJ1-5; tentative D call: TRBD1 (6 bases). Germline V gene data show CDR1 as MNHEY and CDR2 as SVGEGT. Deletions cut 7 bases from V and 3 bases from J, with 16 bases between. CDR3 length equals 15 residues. The CDR3 nucleotides are TGTGCCAGCAACCCCTCGGGACACCCCAATCAGCCCCAGCATTTT. It translates to CASNPSGHPNQPQHF.

This clonotype was counted between two and nine times. This chain uses TRBV29-1 with TRBJ1-1, with a tentative D call TRBD1 (5 bases). With 6 bases removed from V and 0 bases from J, the gap between germline ends came to 23 bases. The CDR3 is 17 amino acids. The germline V gene encodes CDR1 SQVTM and CDR2 ANQGSEA. This chain's CDR3 is CSVGPAGHRNLNTEAFF. The CDR3 region has the DNA TGCAGCGTCGGGCCGGCCGGACATAGAAATTTGAACACTGAAGCTTTCTTT.

This chain connects TRBV6-1 to TRBJ1-6; D ambiguous. This CDR3 has 14 residues. Germline CDR1 reads MNHNS; CDR2 reads SASEGT. The V end lost 3 bases, the J end lost 8 bases, and 11 bases lay between the germline ends. CDR3 protein: CASSDVNRDSPLHF. CDR3 nucleotides: TGTGCCAGCAGTGATGTCAATCGGGATTCACCCCTCCACTTT.

The rearrangement uses TRBV4-1 and TRBJ2-2; possible D gene TRBD2, 5 bases. The CDR3 is 15 residues long. From germline, CDR1 is MGHRA and CDR2 YSYEKL. With 0 bases removed from V and 6 bases from J, the gap between germline ends came to 11 bases. CDR3 sequence (DNA): TGCGCCAGCAGCCAAGAGGGGAACGGGGCCGGGGAGCTGTTTTTT. Protein product: CASSQEGNGAGELFF.

This clonotype occurred many times. The rearrangement joins TRBV28 to TRBJ2-1, with TRBD2 identical over 11 bases. Germline V gene sequence: CDR1 MDHEN, CDR2 SYDVKM. With 4 bases clipped from V and 4 bases from J, the junction kept 9 bases outside the gene matches. This CDR3 contains 17 residues. The CDR3 DNA reads as TGTGCCAGCAGTTCCCCCACCTCTAGCGGGAGGTACAATGAGCAGTTCTTC. As protein: CASSSPTSSGRYNEQFF.

This clonotype was recorded at least ten times. The genes are TRBV28 and TRBJ2-1, with D possibly being TRBD1 (5 bases). The V gene lost 6 bases and the J gene lost 8 bases, with 23 bases spanning the gap. CDR1 MDHEN and CDR2 SYDVKM come from the germline V gene. The CDR3 has 16 amino acids. CDR3 DNA: TGTGCCAGCAGGAGCCCCCCGTCGGACAAGGGCTATGAGCAGTTCTTC. Translating gives CASRSPPSDKGYEQFF.

The genes are TRBV28 and TRBJ1-4; 7 bases line up with TRBD1. The CDR3 is 15 amino acids. Per germline, CDR1 MDHEN and CDR2 SYDVKM. V was pared by 6 bases and J by 4 bases, with 8 bases of the junction left unmatched. The CDR3 coding sequence is TGTGCCAGCAGCGATCCACAGGGGCGTAATGAAAAACTGTTTTTT. This translates into CASSDPQGRNEKLFF.

V gene TRBV7-2 combines with J gene TRBJ2-3, with 9 bases identical to TRBD1. J lost 6 bases, V lost 5 bases, and 9 bases had no gene match. CDR3 length: 15 residues. Germline V lookup: CDR1 SGHTA, CDR2 FQGNSA. The chain's CDR3 is CASSPQGALGDTQYF. Written as DNA, the CDR3 is TGTGCCAGCAGCCCACAGGGGGCGCTGGGGGATACGCAGTATTTT.

There are many counts of this clonotype. V usage is TRBV7-9 and J usage is TRBJ1-2; perhaps TRBD1 as D (5 bases). Germline V gene data show CDR1 as SEHNR and CDR2 as FQNEAQ (reference sequence). Trimming shortened V by 1 base and J by 4 bases, and 10 bases separated the two germline ends. This CDR3 comprises 14 residues. The CDR3 DNA is TGTGCCAGCAGCTTAGGTTCAGGGTCCTATGGCTACACCTTC. Translation: CASSLGSGSYGYTF.